These T cell receptor beta chains were read from a single sample in a study of blood T cell repertoires in COVID-19. Sequenced by immunoSEQ multiplex PCR; TCRdb stores in-frame clones only, minus some. The top ten clones hold around 4.8% of a sample with around 140,000 clones, 75% to 90% of them seen once. Sequenced: peripheral blood. These receptors were collected from a human donor in a cohort sampled during active COVID-19. Each CDR3 is given with its conserved first and last residue. The D gene is left open where the match is weak.

J gene: TRBJ2-3; D gene: -; V gene: TRBV5-1; CDR3 protein: CASSLEGQSRDTQYF; CDR3 DNA: TGCGCCAGCAGCCTGGAAGGTCAGTCGAGGGATACGCAGTATTTT
J gene: TRBJ1-5; D gene: -; V gene: TRBV3-1/TRBV3-2; CDR3 protein: CASSQEGARQPQHF; CDR3 DNA: TGTGCCAGCAGCCAAGAAGGGGCGAGGCAGCCCCAGCATTTT
J gene: TRBJ2-5; D gene: TRBD2; V gene: TRBV3-1/TRBV3-2; CDR3 protein: CASSLAGEVETQYF; CDR3 DNA: TGTGCCAGTTCACTAGCGGGAGAAGTGGAGACCCAGTACTTC
J gene: TRBJ2-2; D gene: -; V gene: TRBV6-2/TRBV6-3; CDR3 protein: CASSLVRGNTGELFF; CDR3 DNA: TGTGCCAGCAGTTTGGTTCGGGGGAACACCGGGGAGCTGTTTTTT
J gene: TRBJ2-5; D gene: -; V gene: TRBV9; CDR3 protein: CASSVGGETQYF; CDR3 DNA: TGTGCCAGCAGCGTAGGCGGCGAGACCCAGTACTTC
J gene: TRBJ1-2; D gene: TRBD1; V gene: TRBV6-5; CDR3 protein: CASSWGQQYGYTF; CDR3 DNA: TGTGCCAGCAGTTGGGGACAGCAGTATGGCTACACCTTC
J gene: TRBJ1-4; D gene: TRBD1; V gene: TRBV18; CDR3 protein: CASSPGTGNEKLFF; CDR3 DNA: TGTGCCAGCTCACCCGGGACAGGGAATGAAAAACTGTTTTTT
J gene: TRBJ2-1; D gene: TRBD1; V gene: TRBV18; CDR3 protein: CASSGQNYNEQFF; CDR3 DNA: TGTGCCAGCTCGGGACAGAATTACAATGAGCAGTTCTTC
J gene: TRBJ1-1; D gene: -; V gene: TRBV19; CDR3 protein: CASSIGGVTEAFF; CDR3 DNA: TGTGCCAGTAGTATTGGGGGGGTGACTGAAGCTTTCTTT
J gene: TRBJ1-2; D gene: -; V gene: TRBV19; CDR3 protein: CASSSTGYGYGYTF; CDR3 DNA: TGTGCCAGTAGTAGTACAGGGTACGGCTATGGCTACACCTTC